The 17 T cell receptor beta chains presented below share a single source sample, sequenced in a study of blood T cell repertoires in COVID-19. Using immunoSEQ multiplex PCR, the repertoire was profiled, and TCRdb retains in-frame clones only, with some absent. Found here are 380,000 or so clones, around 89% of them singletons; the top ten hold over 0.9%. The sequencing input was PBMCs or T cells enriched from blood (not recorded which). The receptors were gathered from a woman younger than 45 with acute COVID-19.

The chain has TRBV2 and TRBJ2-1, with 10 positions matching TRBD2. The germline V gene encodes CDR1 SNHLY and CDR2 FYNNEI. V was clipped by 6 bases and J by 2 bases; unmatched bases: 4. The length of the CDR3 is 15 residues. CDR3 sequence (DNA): TGTGCCAGCAGCCAAACTAGCGGGGCCTACAATGAGCAGTTCTTC. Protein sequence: CASSQTSGAYNEQFF.

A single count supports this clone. The CDR3 DNA follows: TGTGCCAGTAGTATAGATAGGGGAGGAATCGTCTACACCTTC. Residues: CASSIDRGGIVYTF. The gene calls are TRBV19 and TRBJ1-2, with D possibly TRBD1 on 5 matching bases. Between the trimmed V and J ends, which lost 0 bases and 10 bases, there was a span of 15 bases. The CDR3 extends over 14 amino acids. Looked up from germline, CDR1 is LNHDA and CDR2 is SQIVND (reference sequence).

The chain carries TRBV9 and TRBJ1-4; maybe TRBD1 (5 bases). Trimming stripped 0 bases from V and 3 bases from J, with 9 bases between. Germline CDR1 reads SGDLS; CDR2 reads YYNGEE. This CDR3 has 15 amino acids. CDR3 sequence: CASSVVGDPNEKLFF. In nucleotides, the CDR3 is TGTGCCAGCAGCGTAGTAGGGGATCCTAATGAAAAACTGTTTTTT.

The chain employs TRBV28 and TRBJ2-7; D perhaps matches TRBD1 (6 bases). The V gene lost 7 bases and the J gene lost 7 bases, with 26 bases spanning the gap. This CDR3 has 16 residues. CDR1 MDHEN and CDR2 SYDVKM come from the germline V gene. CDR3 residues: CASTQRGARGYGEQYF. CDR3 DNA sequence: TGTGCCAGCACCCAAAGGGGAGCCAGGGGCTATGGGGAGCAGTACTTC.

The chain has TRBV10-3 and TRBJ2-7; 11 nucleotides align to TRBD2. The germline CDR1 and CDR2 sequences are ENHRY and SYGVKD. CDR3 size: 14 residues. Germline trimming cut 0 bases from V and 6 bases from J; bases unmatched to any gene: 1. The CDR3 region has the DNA TGTGCCATCAGTGAGTCGGGACTAGCGGTCGAGCAGTACTTC. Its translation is CAISESGLAVEQYF.

The CDR3 nucleotides are TGCGCCAGCAGTGATAAGGGAGTATCCTATAATTCACCCCTCCACTTT. It yields the protein CASSDKGVSYNSPLHF. V usage is TRBV10-2 and J usage is TRBJ1-6; D is ambiguous. The CDR3 spans 16 residues. Trimming took 3 bases from V and 1 from J, leaving 10 bases between them. CDR1 and CDR2 from the germline V gene are WSHSY and SAAADI.

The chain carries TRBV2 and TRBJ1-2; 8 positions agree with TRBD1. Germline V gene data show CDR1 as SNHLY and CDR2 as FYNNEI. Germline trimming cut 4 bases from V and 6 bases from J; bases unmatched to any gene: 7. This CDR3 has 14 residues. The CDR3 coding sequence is TGTGCCAGCAGTGTTCTGGGACAGGATAATGGCTACACCTTC. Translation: CASSVLGQDNGYTF.

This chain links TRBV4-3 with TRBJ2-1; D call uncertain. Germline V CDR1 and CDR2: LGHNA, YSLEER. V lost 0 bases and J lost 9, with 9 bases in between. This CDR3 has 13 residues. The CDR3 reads CASSQDGLSEQFF. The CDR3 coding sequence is TGCGCCAGCAGCCAAGACGGGTTGAGTGAGCAGTTCTTC.

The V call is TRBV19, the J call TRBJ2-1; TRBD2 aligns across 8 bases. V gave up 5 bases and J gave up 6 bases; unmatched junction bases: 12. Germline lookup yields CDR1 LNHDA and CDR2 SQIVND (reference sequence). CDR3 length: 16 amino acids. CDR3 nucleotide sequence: TGTGCCAGTAGTCCCCCCGGGGCGGGGGGCTCCAATGAGCAGTTCTTC. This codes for CASSPPGAGGSNEQFF.

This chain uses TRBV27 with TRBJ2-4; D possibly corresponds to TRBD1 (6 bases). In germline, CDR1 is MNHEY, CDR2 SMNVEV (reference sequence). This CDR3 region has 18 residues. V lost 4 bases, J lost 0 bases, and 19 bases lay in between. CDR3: CASSSRPGALTAKNIQYF. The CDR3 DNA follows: TGTGCCAGCAGTTCGCGCCCAGGGGCCCTCACAGCCAAAAACATTCAGTACTTC.

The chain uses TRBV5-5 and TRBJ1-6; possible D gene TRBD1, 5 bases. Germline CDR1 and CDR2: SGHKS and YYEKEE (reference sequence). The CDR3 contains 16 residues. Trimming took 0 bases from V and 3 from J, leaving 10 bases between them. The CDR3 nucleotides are TGTGCCAGCAGCTTGGGCCCCAGGGACTATAATTCACCCCTCCACTTT. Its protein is CASSLGPRDYNSPLHF.

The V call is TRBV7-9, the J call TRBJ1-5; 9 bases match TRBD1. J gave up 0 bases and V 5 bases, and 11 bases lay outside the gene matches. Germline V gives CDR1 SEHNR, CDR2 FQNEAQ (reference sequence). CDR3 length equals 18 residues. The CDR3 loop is CASSTGTGSTYSNQPQHF. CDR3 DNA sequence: TGTGCCAGCAGCACCGGGACAGGGAGCACTTATAGCAATCAGCCCCAGCATTTT. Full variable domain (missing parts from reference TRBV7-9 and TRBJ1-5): DTGVSQNPRHKITKRGQNVTFRCDPISEHNRLYWYRQTLGQGPEFLTYFQNEAQLEKSRLLSDRFSAERPKGSFSTLEIQRTEQGDSAMYLCASSTGTGSTYSNQPQHFGDGTRLSIL.

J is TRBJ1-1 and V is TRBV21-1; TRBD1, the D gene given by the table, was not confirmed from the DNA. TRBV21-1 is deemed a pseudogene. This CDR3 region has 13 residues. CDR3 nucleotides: TGTGCCAGCAGCAGCTTTTTCGGACAGCGAGCTTTCTTT. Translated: CASSSFFGQRAFF.

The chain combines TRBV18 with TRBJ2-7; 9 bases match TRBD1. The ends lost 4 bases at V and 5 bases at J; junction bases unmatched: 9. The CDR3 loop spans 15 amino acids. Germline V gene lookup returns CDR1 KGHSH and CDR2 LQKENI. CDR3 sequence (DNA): TGTGCCAGCTCACAAACACAGGGGGCGGGGGACGAGCAGTACTTC. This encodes CASSQTQGAGDEQYF. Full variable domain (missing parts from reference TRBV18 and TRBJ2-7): NAGVMQNPRHLVRRRGQEARLRCSPMKGHSHVYWYRQLPEEGLKFMVYLQKENIIDESGMPKERFSAEFPKEGPSILRIQQVVRGDSAAYFCASSQTQGAGDEQYFGPGTRLTVT.

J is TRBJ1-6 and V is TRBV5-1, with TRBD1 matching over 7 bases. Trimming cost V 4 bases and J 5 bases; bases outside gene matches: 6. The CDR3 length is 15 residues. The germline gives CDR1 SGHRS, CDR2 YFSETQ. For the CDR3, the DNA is TGCGCCAGCAGCACTTACAGGGGTAATAATTCACCCCTCCACTTT. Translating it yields CASSTYRGNNSPLHF.

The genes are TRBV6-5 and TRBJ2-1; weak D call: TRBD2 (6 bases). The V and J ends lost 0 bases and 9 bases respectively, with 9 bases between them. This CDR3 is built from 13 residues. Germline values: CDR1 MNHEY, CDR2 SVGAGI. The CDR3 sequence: CASSYSMGGEQFF. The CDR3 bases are TGTGCCAGCAGTTACTCCATGGGGGGTGAGCAGTTCTTC.

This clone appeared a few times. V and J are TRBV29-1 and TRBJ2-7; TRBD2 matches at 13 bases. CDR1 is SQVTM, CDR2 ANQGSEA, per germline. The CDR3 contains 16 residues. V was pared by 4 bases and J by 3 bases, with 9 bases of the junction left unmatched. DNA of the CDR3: TGCAGCGTTGTAACTAGCGGGGGGGAACGGGGCTACGAGCAGTACTTC. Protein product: CSVVTSGGERGYEQYF.